This T cell receptor beta chain was profiled in a study of cytomegalovirus exposure and HLA in healthy donors. Whole-study results and caveats: One later analysis, an examination of the 90 to 150 validation repertoires, found that first-cohort TCR clusters tended to co-occur in them.

The protocol was immunoSEQ multiplex PCR, while the TCRdb copy is restricted to in-frame clones and leaves out a portion. The repertoire holds 120,000 or so clones, with roughly 86% as singletons. Germline V lookup: CDR1 SNHLY, CDR2 FYNNEI. This CDR3 has 15 amino acids. V lost 2 bases and J lost 5, with 12 bases in between. Remarks on this clone: Its target is not known.

The rearrangement joins TRBV2 to TRBJ2-2; possibly TRBD1 for D (5 bases). Input material: PBMCs. The TCR originated in a man between 18 and 29 years old in good health and CMV-seronegative. CDR3 DNA: TGTGCCAGCAGTGAATCCAGGGCAGGGACCGGGGAGCTGTTTTTT. This translates into CASSESRAGTGELFF. Full variable domain (remainder filled in from reference TRBV2 and TRBJ2-2): EPEVTQTPSHQVTQMGQEVILRCVPISNHLYFYWYRQILGQKVEFLVSFYNNEISEKSEIFDDQFSVERPDGSNFTLKIRSTKLEDSAMYFCASSESRAGTGELFFGEGSRLTVL.